This TCR beta chain was found in a study of blood T cells in healthy people across ages. In regard to this clonotype: The antigen remains undetermined.

PCR was performed a second time for roughly 7 to 11 cycles using a sample-barcoded 5' primer and a J-beta primer mix. Each cDNA was tagged by a template-switch adaptor containing 12 random nucleotides. Each sample provided no less than 3 million CDR3-containing paired-end reads. TCRdb itself ran the 5' RACE reads through MiXCR, one entry per CDR3 protein. The repertoire includes roughly 800,000 distinct CDR3 sequences, roughly 40% of them detected once, and 10% to 15% sits in the top ten. This CDR3 region has 16 residues. Trimming pared 1 base from V and 8 bases from J, leaving 18 bases between. Per germline, CDR1 MGHRA and CDR2 YSYEKL. The study, taken as a whole, reports: Both higher diversity and more naive CD4+ cells marked long-lived donors when set against aged donors. Strong correlation linked observed beta diversity and percent naive T cells.

This receptor was taken from a man younger than 35 in good health. The rearrangement uses TRBV4-1 and TRBJ1-5; D unresolved. What was sequenced was blood. CDR3 nucleotide sequence: TGCGCCAGCAGCCAAGTCGGCATACCGCGGCAAGAGCCCCAGCATTTT. Protein product: CASSQVGIPRQEPQHF.